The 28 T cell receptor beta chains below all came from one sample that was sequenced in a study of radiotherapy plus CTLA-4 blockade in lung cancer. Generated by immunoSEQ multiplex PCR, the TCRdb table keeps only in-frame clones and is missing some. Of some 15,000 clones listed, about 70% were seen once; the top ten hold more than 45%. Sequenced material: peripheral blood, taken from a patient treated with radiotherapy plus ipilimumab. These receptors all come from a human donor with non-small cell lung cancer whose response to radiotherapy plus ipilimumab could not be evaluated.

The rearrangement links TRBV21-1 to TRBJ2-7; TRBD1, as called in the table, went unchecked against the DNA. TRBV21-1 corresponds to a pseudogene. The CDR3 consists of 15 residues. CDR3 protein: CASSNGQDSSYEQYV. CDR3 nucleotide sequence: TGTGCCAGCAGCAATGGACAAGACAGCTCCTACGAGCAGTACGTC.

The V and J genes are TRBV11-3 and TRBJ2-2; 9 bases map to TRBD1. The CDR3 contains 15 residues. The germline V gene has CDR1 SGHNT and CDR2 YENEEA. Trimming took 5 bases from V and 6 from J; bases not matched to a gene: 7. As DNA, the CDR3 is TGTGCCAGCAGCGAGGGACAGGGAAGGTCCGGGGAGCTGTTTTTT. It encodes CASSEGQGRSGELFF.

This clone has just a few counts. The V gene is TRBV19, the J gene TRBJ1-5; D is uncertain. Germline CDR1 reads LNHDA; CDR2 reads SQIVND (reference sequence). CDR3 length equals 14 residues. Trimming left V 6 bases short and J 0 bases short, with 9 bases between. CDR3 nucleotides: TGTGCCAGTAGATTCGGAGTTAGCAATCAGCCCCAGCATTTT. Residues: CASRFGVSNQPQHF. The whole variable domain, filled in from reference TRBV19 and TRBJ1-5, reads DGGITQSPKYLFRKEGQNVTLSCEQNLNHDAMYWYRQDPGQGLRLIYYSQIVNDFQKGDIAEGYSVSREKKESFPLTVTSAQKNPTAFYLCASRFGVSNQPQHFGDGTRLSIL.

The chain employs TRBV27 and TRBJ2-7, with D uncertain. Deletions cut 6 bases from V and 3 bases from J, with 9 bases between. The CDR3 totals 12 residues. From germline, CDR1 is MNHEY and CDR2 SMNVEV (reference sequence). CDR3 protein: CASRDFLYEQYF. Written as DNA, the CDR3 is TGTGCCAGCAGAGACTTCCTCTACGAGCAGTACTTC.

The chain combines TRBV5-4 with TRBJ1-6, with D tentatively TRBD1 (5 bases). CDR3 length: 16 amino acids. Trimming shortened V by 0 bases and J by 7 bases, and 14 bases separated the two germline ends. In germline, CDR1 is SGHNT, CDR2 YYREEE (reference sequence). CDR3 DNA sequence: TGTGCCAGCAGCTTGGTAACGGGGGTAGCCAATTCACCCCTCCACTTT. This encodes CASSLVTGVANSPLHF.

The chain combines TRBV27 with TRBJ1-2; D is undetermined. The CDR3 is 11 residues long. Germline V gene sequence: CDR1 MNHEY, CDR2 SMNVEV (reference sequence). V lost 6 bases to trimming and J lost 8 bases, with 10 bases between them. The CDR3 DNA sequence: TGTGCCAGCAGCCTCGGGATGGGCTACACCTTC. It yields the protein CASSLGMGYTF.

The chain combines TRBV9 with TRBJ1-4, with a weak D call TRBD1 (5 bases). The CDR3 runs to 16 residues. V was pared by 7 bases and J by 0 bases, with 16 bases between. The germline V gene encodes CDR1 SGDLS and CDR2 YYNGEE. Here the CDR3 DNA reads TGTGCCAGCGCCCAGGGCCAAACCGCAACTAATGAAAAACTGTTTTTT. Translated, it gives CASAQGQTATNEKLFF.

The CDR3, as DNA: TGTGCCAGTAGTACCACAGGGCTTTACTACGAGCAGTACTTC. Translation: CASSTTGLYYEQYF. This chain uses TRBV19 with TRBJ2-5; D may be TRBD1 (6 bases). The J call may not be correct, given that the DNA end is closer to TRBJ2-7. From germline, CDR1 is LNHDA and CDR2 SQIVND (reference sequence). The CDR3 runs 14 residues.

CDR3: CASSNTPITGDLGEQYV. The CDR3 DNA reads TGCGCCAGCAGCAACACACCAATCACAGGGGATCTTGGCGAGCAGTACGTC. The chain links TRBV5-1 to TRBJ2-7; 7 bases are shared with TRBD1. CDR3 length equals 17 residues. Germline V lookup: CDR1 SGHRS, CDR2 YFSETQ. V lost 4 bases, J lost 6 bases, and 19 bases stayed unmatched.

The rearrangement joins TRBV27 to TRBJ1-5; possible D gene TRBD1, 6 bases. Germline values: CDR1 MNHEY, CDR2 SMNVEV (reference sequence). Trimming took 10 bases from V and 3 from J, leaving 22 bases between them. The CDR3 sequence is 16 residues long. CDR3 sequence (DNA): TGTGCCACCATTCCCAGGACAGACGGGTTCAATCAGCCCCAGCATTTT. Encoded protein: CATIPRTDGFNQPQHF.

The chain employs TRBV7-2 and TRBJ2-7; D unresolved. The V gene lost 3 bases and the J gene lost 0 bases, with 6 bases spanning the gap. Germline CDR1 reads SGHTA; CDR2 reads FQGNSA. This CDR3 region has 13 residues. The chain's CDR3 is CASSLSRSYEQYF. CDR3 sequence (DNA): TGTGCCAGCAGCTTGAGCCGCTCCTACGAGCAGTACTTC.

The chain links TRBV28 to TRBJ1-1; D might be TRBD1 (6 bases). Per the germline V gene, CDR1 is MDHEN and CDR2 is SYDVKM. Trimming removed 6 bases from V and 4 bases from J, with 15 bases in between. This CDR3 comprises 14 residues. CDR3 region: CASRRGTASTEAFF. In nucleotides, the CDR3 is TGTGCCAGCAGAAGGGGGACGGCCTCCACTGAAGCTTTCTTT.

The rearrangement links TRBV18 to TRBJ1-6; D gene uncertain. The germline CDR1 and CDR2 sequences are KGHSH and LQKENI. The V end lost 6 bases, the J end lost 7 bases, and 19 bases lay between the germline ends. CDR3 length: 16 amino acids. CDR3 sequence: CASSWEVSRENSPLHF. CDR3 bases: TGTGCCAGCTCGTGGGAGGTGAGTCGAGAGAATTCACCCCTCCACTTT.

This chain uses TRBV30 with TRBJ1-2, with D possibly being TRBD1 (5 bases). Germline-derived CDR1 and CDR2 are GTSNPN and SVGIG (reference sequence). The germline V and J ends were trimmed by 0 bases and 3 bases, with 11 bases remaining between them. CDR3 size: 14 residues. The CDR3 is CAWSVGTVDYGYTF. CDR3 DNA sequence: TGTGCCTGGAGTGTGGGGACTGTCGACTATGGCTACACCTTC.

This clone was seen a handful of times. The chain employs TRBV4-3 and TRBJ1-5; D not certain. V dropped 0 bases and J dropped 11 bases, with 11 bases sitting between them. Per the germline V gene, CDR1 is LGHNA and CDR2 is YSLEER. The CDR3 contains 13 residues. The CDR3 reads CASSQDKRESQHF. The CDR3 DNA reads TGCGCCAGCAGCCAAGATAAGAGAGAGTCCCAGCATTTT.

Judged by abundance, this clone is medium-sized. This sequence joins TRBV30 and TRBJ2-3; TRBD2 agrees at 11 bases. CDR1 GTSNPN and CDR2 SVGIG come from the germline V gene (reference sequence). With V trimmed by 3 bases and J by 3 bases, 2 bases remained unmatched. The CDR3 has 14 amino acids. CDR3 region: CAWSLAGGTDTQYF. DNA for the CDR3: TGTGCCTGGAGCCTAGCGGGGGGAACAGATACGCAGTATTTT.

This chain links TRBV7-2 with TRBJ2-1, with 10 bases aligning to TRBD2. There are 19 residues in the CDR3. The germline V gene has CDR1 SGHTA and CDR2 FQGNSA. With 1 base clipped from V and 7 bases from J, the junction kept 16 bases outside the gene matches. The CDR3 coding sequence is TGTGCCAGCAGCTTAGTGCGGAGGAGCGGGGGGGCCCAGGTGAATGAGCAGTTCTTC. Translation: CASSLVRRSGGAQVNEQFF. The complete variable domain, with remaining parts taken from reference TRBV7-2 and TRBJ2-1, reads GAGVSQSPSNKVTEKGKDVELRCDPISGHTALYWYRQSLGQGLEFLIYFQGNSAPDKSGLPSDRFSAERTGGSVSTLTIQRTQQEDSAVYLCASSLVRRSGGAQVNEQFFGPGTRLTVL.

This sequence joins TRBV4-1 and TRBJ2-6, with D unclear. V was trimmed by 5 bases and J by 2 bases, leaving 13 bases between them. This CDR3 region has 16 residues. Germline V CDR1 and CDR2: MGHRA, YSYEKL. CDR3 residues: CASSALVVAGANVLTF. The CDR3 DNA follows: TGCGCCAGCAGCGCGCTTGTCGTAGCTGGGGCCAACGTCCTGACTTTC.

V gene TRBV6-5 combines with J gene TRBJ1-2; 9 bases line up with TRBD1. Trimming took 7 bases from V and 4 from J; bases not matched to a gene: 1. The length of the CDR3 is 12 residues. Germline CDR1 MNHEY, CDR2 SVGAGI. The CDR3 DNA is TGTGCCAGCAAGGACAGGGGCTATGGCTACACCTTC. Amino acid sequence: CASKDRGYGYTF.

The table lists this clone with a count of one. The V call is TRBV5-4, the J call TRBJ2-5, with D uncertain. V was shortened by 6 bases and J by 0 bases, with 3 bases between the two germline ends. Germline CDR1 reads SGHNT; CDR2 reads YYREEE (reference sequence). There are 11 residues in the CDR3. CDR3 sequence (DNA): TGTGCCAGCACCAACCAAGAGACCCAGTACTTC. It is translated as CASTNQETQYF.

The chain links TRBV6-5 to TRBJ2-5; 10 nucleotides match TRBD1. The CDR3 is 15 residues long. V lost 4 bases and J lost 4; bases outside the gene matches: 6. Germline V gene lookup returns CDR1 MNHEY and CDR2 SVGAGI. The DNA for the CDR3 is TGTGCCAGCAGTTCCCAGACAGGGGGCGTAGAGACCCAGTACTTC. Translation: CASSSQTGGVETQYF.

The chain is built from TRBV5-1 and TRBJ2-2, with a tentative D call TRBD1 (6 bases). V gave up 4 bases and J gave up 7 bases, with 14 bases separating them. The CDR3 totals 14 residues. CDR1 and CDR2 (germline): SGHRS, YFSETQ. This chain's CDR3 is CASSPEGENGELFF. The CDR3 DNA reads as TGCGCCAGCAGCCCCGAGGGGGAAAACGGGGAGCTGTTTTTT.

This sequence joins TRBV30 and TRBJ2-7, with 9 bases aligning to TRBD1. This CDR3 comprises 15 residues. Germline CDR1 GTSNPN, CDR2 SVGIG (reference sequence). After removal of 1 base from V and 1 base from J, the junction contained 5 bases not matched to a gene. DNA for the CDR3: TGTGCCTGGAGTGACACCGGGACAGGGTCCTACGAGCAGTACTTC. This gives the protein CAWSDTGTGSYEQYF.

The CDR3 here is CASSGGTGGFTEAFF. DNA for the CDR3: TGTGCCAGCAGTGGGGGGACAGGGGGCTTCACTGAAGCTTTCTTT. The chain carries TRBV9 and TRBJ1-1; the match to TRBD1 covers 12 bases. The CDR3 contains 15 residues. V was pared by 5 bases and J by 4 bases, with 6 bases of the junction left unmatched. The germline CDR1 and CDR2 sequences are SGDLS and YYNGEE.

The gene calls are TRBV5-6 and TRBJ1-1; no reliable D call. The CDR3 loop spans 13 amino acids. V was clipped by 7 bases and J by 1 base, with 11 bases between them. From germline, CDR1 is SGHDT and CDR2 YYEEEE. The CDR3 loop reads CASVMGPNTEAFF. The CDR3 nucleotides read TGTGCCAGCGTCATGGGCCCGAACACTGAAGCTTTCTTT.

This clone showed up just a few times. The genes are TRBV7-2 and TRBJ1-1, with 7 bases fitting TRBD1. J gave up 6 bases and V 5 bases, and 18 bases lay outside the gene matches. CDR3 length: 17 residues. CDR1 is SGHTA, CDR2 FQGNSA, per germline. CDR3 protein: CASSAQEGASGRPEAFF. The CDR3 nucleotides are TGTGCCAGCAGCGCCCAGGAGGGGGCCTCGGGAAGGCCTGAAGCTTTCTTT.

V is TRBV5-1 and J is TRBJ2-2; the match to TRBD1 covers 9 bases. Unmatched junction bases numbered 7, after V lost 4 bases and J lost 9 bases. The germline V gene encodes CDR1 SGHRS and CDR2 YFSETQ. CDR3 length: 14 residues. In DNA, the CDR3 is TGCGCCAGCAGCACGGGACAGGGTGACAGGGAGCTGTTTTTT. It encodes CASSTGQGDRELFF.

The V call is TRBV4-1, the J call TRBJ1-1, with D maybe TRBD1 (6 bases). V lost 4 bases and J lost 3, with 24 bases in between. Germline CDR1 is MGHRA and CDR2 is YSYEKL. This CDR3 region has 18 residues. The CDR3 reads CASSREPATGGGDTEAFF. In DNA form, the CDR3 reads TGCGCCAGCAGCCGCGAACCGGCGACGGGAGGGGGGGACACTGAAGCTTTCTTT.